Reported below is one T cell receptor (beta chain). The data belong to a study of CD8 T cells in Susac syndrome. Germline V gene data show CDR1 as SNHLY and CDR2 as FYNNEI. The V end was cut by 6 bases, the J end by 0 bases, with 7 bases between. The CDR3 contains 13 residues. A quantity of roughly 0.5 to 1 ug RNA underwent reverse transcription using random hexamers. Using its own MiXCR run on the immunoSEQ multiplex PCR reads, TCRdb lists one record per CDR3 protein. The sample includes some 150,000 distinct CDR3 sequences, around 95% of them seen just once. The sequenced sample was CD4+ T cells from PBMCs. The V and J genes are TRBV2 and TRBJ2-3, with D unresolved. The source of this sequence is a human donor with Susac syndrome. CDR3 sequence reads: CASRWASTDTQYF. Here the CDR3 DNA reads TGTGCCAGCAGGTGGGCTAGCACAGATACGCAGTATTTT.